These 16 T cell receptor beta chains were all obtained from the same sample, sequenced in a study of T cell changes during pregnancy in multiple sclerosis. Data came from immunoSEQ multiplex PCR; TCRdb stores just in-frame clones and leaves some out. The data contain approximately 44,000 clones, 75% to 95% of them singletons. Sequences were derived from CD4+ T cells from peripheral blood mononuclear cells, sampled before pregnancy. The receptors derive from a female donor with multiple sclerosis, enrolled in a pregnancy study.

The rearrangement uses TRBV6-5 and TRBJ2-3, with 7 bases that match TRBD1. The CDR3 totals 15 residues. V dropped 2 bases and J dropped 1; count of bases not matched to a gene: 3. Germline values: CDR1 MNHEY, CDR2 SVGAGI. In DNA form, the CDR3 reads TGTGCCAGCAGTTACCGGGACAGTCGCACAGATACGCAGTATTTT. Translation: CASSYRDSRTDTQYF.

The chain links TRBV28 to TRBJ2-1; 13 nucleotides line up with TRBD2. CDR1 and CDR2 from the germline V gene are MDHEN and SYDVKM. V lost 6 bases and J lost 9; bases outside the gene matches: 11. This CDR3 comprises 16 residues. The CDR3 here is CASRGGGLAGLGEQFF. The CDR3 DNA reads TGTGCCAGCAGGGGAGGGGGACTAGCGGGATTGGGTGAGCAGTTCTTC.

In DNA form, the CDR3 reads TGTGCCAGCAGCTTCGGGCTAGCGGGTAGCTCCTACGAGCAGTACTTC. Residues: CASSFGLAGSSYEQYF. The V gene is TRBV5-4, the J gene TRBJ2-7, with TRBD2 matching over 8 bases. The V and J ends lost 2 bases and 0 bases, in that order; junction bases with no gene match: 7. CDR3 length: 16 residues. CDR1 is SGHNT, CDR2 YYREEE, per germline (reference sequence).

This clone was observed a few times. The genes are TRBV7-2 and TRBJ2-5; 7 positions agree with TRBD1. V lost 5 bases and J lost 1; bases outside the gene matches: 10. Germline V gives CDR1 SGHTA, CDR2 FQGNSA. This CDR3 contains 16 residues. CDR3 sequence (DNA): TGTGCCAGCAGCGCTAACAGGGGCAGGGTCCAAGAGACCCAGTACTTC. Protein sequence: CASSANRGRVQETQYF.

This clone was recorded only once. The chain uses TRBV11-2 and TRBJ2-7; 7 nucleotides align to TRBD2. Trimming took 5 bases from V and 6 from J; bases not matched to a gene: 13. The CDR3 is 15 amino acids. Germline CDR1 is SGHAT and CDR2 is FQNNGV. The CDR3 loop reads CASSGWDGRRSEQYF. In DNA form, the CDR3 reads TGTGCCAGCAGCGGCTGGGACGGGAGGCGGAGCGAGCAGTACTTC.

Only a few counts were recorded for this clone. The chain employs TRBV5-1 and TRBJ1-3, with a weak D call TRBD1 (6 bases). The V end lost 2 bases, the J end lost 4 bases, and 19 bases lay between the germline ends. There are 17 residues in the CDR3. Germline V gives CDR1 SGHRS, CDR2 YFSETQ. CDR3 nucleotides: TGCGCCAGCAGCTTAACACCCAGGGGAACACTCGGAAACACCATATATTTT. Protein sequence: CASSLTPRGTLGNTIYF.

V and J are TRBV19 and TRBJ1-2; possibly TRBD1 for D (6 bases). The germline V and J ends were trimmed by 3 bases and 2 bases, with 7 bases remaining between them. The CDR3 has 13 residues. Germline loops: CDR1 LNHDA, CDR2 SQIVND (reference sequence). CDR3 in DNA: TGTGCCAGTAGTATCGGGACAAACTATGGCTACACCTTC. It encodes CASSIGTNYGYTF.

The chain has TRBV19 and TRBJ2-1; no firm D call. The V end was cut by 3 bases, the J end by 0 bases, with 12 bases between. Germline assignment: CDR1 LNHDA and CDR2 SQIVND (reference sequence). This CDR3 is built from 16 residues. CDR3: CASSIYTLSSYNEQFF. The CDR3 nucleotides are TGTGCCAGTAGTATCTATACCCTGAGCTCCTACAATGAGCAGTTCTTC.

The chain couples TRBV5-1 to TRBJ1-4; tentatively, D is TRBD1 (6 bases). Germline V CDR1 and CDR2: SGHRS, YFSETQ. V lost 4 bases and J 0 bases, leaving 7 bases between the germline ends. CDR3 length: 14 residues. The DNA for the CDR3 is TGCGCCAGCAGCCGGACAGCAACTAATGAAAAACTGTTTTTT. Translated: CASSRTATNEKLFF.

This chain joins TRBV19 and TRBJ2-2; TRBD1 matches at 8 bases. Germline V lookup: CDR1 LNHDA, CDR2 SQIVND (reference sequence). This CDR3 region has 15 residues. V dropped 4 bases and J dropped 5; count of bases not matched to a gene: 6. The CDR3 DNA sequence: TGTGCCAGTAGTAACCAGGGGGCAGGTACCGGGGAGCTGTTTTTT. It encodes CASSNQGAGTGELFF.

This chain uses TRBV20-1 with TRBJ1-1; TRBD1 is a possible D gene (5 bases). Germline V CDR1 and CDR2: DFQATT, SNEGSKA (reference sequence). V lost 0 bases and J 8 bases, leaving 7 bases between the germline ends. The CDR3 spans 11 residues. CDR3 amino acids: CSARDDSEAFF. The CDR3 nucleotides read TGCAGTGCTAGAGATGACAGCGAAGCTTTCTTT.

This sequence joins TRBV9 and TRBJ2-1; 11 bases line up with TRBD2. The CDR3 runs 15 residues. J gave up 4 bases and V 0 bases, and 0 bases lay outside the gene matches. CDR1 SGDLS and CDR2 YYNGEE come from the germline V gene. The CDR3 region has the DNA TGTGCCAGCAGCGTAGGACTAGCGGGATACAATGAGCAGTTCTTC. Translating it yields CASSVGLAGYNEQFF.

The chain recombines TRBV2 with TRBJ1-2; TRBD1 is a possible D gene (6 bases). This CDR3 has 13 amino acids. Trimming shortened V by 4 bases and J by 6 bases, and 12 bases separated the two germline ends. CDR1 is SNHLY, CDR2 FYNNEI, per germline. The CDR3 DNA reads TGTGCCAGCAGTGTAAACAGGGTGGATGGCTACACCTTC. Protein product: CASSVNRVDGYTF.

Here the CDR3 DNA reads TGTGCCAGCAGCCCCCGGGGACAGGGGCATGAAAAACTGTTTTTT. Amino acids: CASSPRGQGHEKLFF. The rearrangement links TRBV9 to TRBJ1-4; 10 bases line up with TRBD1. The CDR3 length is 15 residues. Germline V gene data show CDR1 as SGDLS and CDR2 as YYNGEE. With 4 bases clipped from V and 6 bases from J, the junction kept 6 bases outside the gene matches. Full variable domain (outside the CDR3, taken from reference TRBV9 and TRBJ1-4): DSGVTQTPKHLITATGQRVTLRCSPRSGDLSVYWYQQSLDQGLQFLIQYYNGEERAKGNILERFSAQQFPDLHSELNLSSLELGDSALYFCASSPRGQGHEKLFFGSGTQLSVL.

The rearrangement links TRBV27 to TRBJ1-4; D is undetermined. The CDR3 is made up of 15 amino acids. Deletions cut 6 bases from V and 3 bases from J, with 14 bases between. CDR1 is MNHEY, CDR2 SMNVEV, per germline (reference sequence). For the CDR3, the DNA is TGTGCCAGCAGACCTCGCTGGGCCGCTAATGAAAAACTGTTTTTT. Its translation: CASRPRWAANEKLFF.

This clone was counted once. The CDR3 DNA reads as TGCAGTCCTTACAGGGTGGAGACCCAGTACTTC. It specifies CSPYRVETQYF. V and J are TRBV20-1 and TRBJ2-5; possibly TRBD1 for D (6 bases). Germline CDR1 reads DFQATT; CDR2 reads SNEGSKA (reference sequence). V was clipped by 8 bases and J by 5 bases, with 12 bases between them. This CDR3 is built from 11 residues.